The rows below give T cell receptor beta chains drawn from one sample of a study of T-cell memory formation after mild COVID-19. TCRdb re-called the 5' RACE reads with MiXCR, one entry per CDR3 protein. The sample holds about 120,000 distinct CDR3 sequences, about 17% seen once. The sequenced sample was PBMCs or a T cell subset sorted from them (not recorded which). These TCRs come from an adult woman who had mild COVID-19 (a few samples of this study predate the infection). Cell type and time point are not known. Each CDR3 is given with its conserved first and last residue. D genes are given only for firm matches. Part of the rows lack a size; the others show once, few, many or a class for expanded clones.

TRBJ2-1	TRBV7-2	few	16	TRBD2	TGTGCCAGCAGCTTATTTACAGCGGGAGTTAAGAATGAGCAGTTCTTC	CASSLFTAGVKNEQFF
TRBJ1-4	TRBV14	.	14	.	TGTGCCAGCAGCCAAACGAATCGGATCGAGAAACTGTTTTTT	CASSQTNRIEKLFF
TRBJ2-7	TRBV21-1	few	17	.	TGTGCCAGCAGCCCGTACCCCGGACTAGCGGGAGGGTACGAGCAGTACTTC	CASSPYPGLAGGYEQYF
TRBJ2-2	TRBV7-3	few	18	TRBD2	TGTGCCAGCAGCTTAGCCCCCAGCGGGGGGATGGGCACCGGGGAGCTGTTTTTT	CASSLAPSGGMGTGELFF
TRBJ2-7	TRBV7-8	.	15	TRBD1	TGTGCCAGCGCAGGTGCGGGACAGGAGTCCTACGAGCAGTACTTC	CASAGAGQESYEQYF
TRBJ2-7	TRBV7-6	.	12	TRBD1	TGTGCCAGCAGCCCCCTGACAGGGGAGGTCTCCTTC	CASSPLTGEVSF
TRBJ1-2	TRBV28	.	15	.	TGTGCCAGCAGCTTAGCCCTCTACTCTTTCTATGGCTACACCTTC	CASSLALYSFYGYTF
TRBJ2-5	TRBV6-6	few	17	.	TGTGCCAGCAGTTCCCATAAATCGTATGTGAGGGAAGAGACCCAGTACTTC	CASSSHKSYVREETQYF
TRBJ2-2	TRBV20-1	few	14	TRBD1	TGCAGTGCTAAGAGGACAGGGGAAACCGGGGAGCTGTTTTTT	CSAKRTGETGELFF
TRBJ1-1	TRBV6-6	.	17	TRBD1	TGTGCCAGCAGTTACCCAGACAGGGGGCCCCAGAACACTGAAGCTTTCTTT	CASSYPDRGPQNTEAFF
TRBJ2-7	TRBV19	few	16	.	TGTGCCAGTAGTACCCGTGGAGCGGGTGGCTCCTACGAGCAGTACTTC	CASSTRGAGGSYEQYF
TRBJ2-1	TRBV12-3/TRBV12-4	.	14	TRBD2	TGTGCCAGCAGGACTAGCGAGATCTACAATGAGCAGTTCTTC	CASRTSEIYNEQFF
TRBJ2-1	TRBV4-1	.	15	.	TGCGCCAGCAGCCCCACACGGGGGAACGACAATGAGCAGTTCTTC	CASSPTRGNDNEQFF
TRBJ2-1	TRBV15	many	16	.	TGTGCCACCAGCAGAGATGCCTGGACGGGCTACAATGAGCAGTTCTTC	CATSRDAWTGYNEQFF
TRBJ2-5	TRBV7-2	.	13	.	TGTGCCAGCAGCTTTCGGGAAGCCGGTACCCAGTACTTC	CASSFREAGTQYF
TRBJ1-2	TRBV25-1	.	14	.	TGTGCCAGCAGGAGCCCCGAGGGGGACTATGGCTACACCTTC	CASRSPEGDYGYTF
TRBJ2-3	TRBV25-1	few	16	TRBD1	TGTGCCAGCAGTGGTGGACAGGGGGCGAGAGGGGATACGCAGTATTTT	CASSGGQGARGDTQYF
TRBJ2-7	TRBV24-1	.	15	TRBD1	TGTGCCACCAGTGAGGGTGGGACAGCCCCCTTTGAGCAGTACTTC	CATSEGGTAPFEQYF
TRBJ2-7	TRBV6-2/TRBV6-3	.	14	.	TGTGCCAGCAGTCAAGAAATCGCCCGCAGCGAGCAGTACTTC	CASSQEIARSEQYF
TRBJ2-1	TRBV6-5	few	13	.	TGTGCCAGCAGTGTAGGCCGCCTAACAGAGCAGTTCTTC	CASSVGRLTEQFF
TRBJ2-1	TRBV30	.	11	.	TGTGCCTTGAGCGAGGGGGATGAGCAGTTCTTC	CALSEGDEQFF
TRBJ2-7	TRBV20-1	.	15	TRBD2	TGCAGTGCTAGAGATTGGGGGACTAGCCCCGACGAGCAGTACTTC	CSARDWGTSPDEQYF
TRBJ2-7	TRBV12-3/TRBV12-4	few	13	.	TGTGCCAGCAGTGCGGGACGGATCTACGAGCAGTACTTC	CASSAGRIYEQYF
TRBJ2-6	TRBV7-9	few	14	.	TGTGCCAGCAGCTCGTACTCTGGGGCCAACGTCCTGACTTTC	CASSSYSGANVLTF
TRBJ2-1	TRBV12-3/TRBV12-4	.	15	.	TGTGCCAGCAGTTTAATGGGGCCCCTAGGGAATGAGCAGTTCTTC	CASSLMGPLGNEQFF
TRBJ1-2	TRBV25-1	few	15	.	TGTGCCAGCAGTGAAATTCTGGAGGGGAGGAATGGCTACACCTTC	CASSEILEGRNGYTF
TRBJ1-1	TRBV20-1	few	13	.	TGCAGTGCTTATCTACACGGGACCTTTGAAGCTTTCTTT	CSAYLHGTFEAFF
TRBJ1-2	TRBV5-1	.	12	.	TGCGCCAGCAGCCACGGACAAGATGGCTACACCTTC	CASSHGQDGYTF
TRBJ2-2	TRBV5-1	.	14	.	TGCGCCAGCAGCTCCAACACGAACACCGGGGAGCTGTTTTTT	CASSSNTNTGELFF
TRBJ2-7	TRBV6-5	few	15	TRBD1	TGTGCCAGCAGTTACTCGGGGACAGGGACTTACGAGCAGTACTTC	CASSYSGTGTYEQYF
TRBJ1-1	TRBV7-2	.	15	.	TGTGCCAGCAGTCCCCAGGGCCTCCCGAACACTGAAGCTTTCTTT	CASSPQGLPNTEAFF
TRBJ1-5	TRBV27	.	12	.	TGTGCCAGCGGGACGGGGAATCAGCCCCAGCATTTT	CASGTGNQPQHF
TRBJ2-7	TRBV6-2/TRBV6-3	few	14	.	TGTGCCAGCAGTTCAAGACTCCTCCCCTACGAGCAGTACTTC	CASSSRLLPYEQYF
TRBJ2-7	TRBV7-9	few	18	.	TGTGCCAGCAGCTTAGTATTAAATCGAGTGACTCTGGAGTACGAGCAGTACTTC	CASSLVLNRVTLEYEQYF
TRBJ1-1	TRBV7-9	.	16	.	TGTGCCAGCAGCTTATTAGGGGAACCCCCGCGCACTGAAGCTTTCTTT	CASSLLGEPPRTEAFF
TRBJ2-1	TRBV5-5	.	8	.	TGTGCCAGCAGCCACGAGTTCTTC	CASSHEFF
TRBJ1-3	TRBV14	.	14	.	TGTGCCAGCAGTCCCGGCAACTCTGGAAACACCATATATTTT	CASSPGNSGNTIYF
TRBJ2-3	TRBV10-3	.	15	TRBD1	TGTGCCATCAGTGAGGGGGACAGAGCTACAGATACGCAGTATTTT	CAISEGDRATDTQYF
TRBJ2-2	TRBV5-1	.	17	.	TGCGCCAGCAGCTCCAGAGGGTATGCCTTGAACACCGGGGAGCTGTTTTTT	CASSSRGYALNTGELFF
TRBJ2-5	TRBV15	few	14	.	TGTGCCACCAGCAGAGATCGGGGTGAGGAGACCCAGTACTTC	CATSRDRGEETQYF
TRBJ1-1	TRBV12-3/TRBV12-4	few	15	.	TGTGCCAGCCTGATGGGGGGGGGTCTAAACACTGAAGCTTTCTTT	CASLMGGGLNTEAFF
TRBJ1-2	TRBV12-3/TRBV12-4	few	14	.	TGTGCCAGCAGTTTTGGTCCCTGGGGCGATGGCTACACCTTC	CASSFGPWGDGYTF
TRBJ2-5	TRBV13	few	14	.	TGTGCCAGCGGCCCGGGAGGGGGCGGAGAGACCCAGTACTTC	CASGPGGGGETQYF
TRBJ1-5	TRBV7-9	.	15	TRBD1	TGTGCCAGCAGCTCCGAGGGGACAGTCAATCAGCCCCAGCATTTT	CASSSEGTVNQPQHF
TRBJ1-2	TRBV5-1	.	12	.	TGCGCCAGCAGCTTTTCGGGCCCGGGCTACACCTTC	CASSFSGPGYTF
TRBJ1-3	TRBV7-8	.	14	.	TGTGCCAGCAGCCCGGTCCTCTCTGGAAACACCATATATTTT	CASSPVLSGNTIYF
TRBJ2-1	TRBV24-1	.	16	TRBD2	TGTGCCACCAGTGAACCCCTAGCGGAAACCCGGCGTGAGCAGTTCTTC	CATSEPLAETRREQFF
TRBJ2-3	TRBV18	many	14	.	TGTGCCAGCTCACCAGGAACTAGCACAGATACGCAGTATTTT	CASSPGTSTDTQYF
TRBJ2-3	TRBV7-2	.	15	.	TGTGCCAGCAGCGCCCGGGACGGCCTCACAGATACGCAGTATTTT	CASSARDGLTDTQYF
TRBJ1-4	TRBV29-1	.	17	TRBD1	TGCAGCGCGCTCCGAGGACAGGGGGCATCGGATAATGAAAAACTGTTTTTT	CSALRGQGASDNEKLFF
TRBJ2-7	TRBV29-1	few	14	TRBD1	TGCAGCGTTGTCGGGACAGGGGTAACGTCCGAGCAGTACTTC	CSVVGTGVTSEQYF
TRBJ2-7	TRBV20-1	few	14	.	TGCAGTGCTAGGGGCGTTCGGGGGGCCCACGAGCAGTACTTC	CSARGVRGAHEQYF
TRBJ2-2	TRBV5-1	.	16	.	TGCGCCAGCAGCTTGGTCGGCGGAGATAACACCGGGGAGCTGTTTTTT	CASSLVGGDNTGELFF
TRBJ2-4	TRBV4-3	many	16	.	TGCGCCAGCAGCCATTCACGTGAGAGCTCCCGGAACATTCAGTACTTC	CASSHSRESSRNIQYF